A single sample gave rise to the 30 T cell receptor beta chains below, sequenced in a study of CD8 T cells in Susac syndrome. Reverse transcription used about 0.45 to 1 ug RNA and random hexamers. TCRdb analysed the immunoSEQ multiplex PCR reads with MiXCR anew, one entry per CDR3 protein. The sample includes 330,000 or so distinct CDR3 sequences, over 75% of them seen just once. Sequenced sample: CD8+ T cells from PBMCs. The origin of the receptors is a human donor with multiple sclerosis.

The chain is built from TRBV20-1 and TRBJ1-2; 8 bases agree with TRBD1. Trimming at V came to 1 base and at J to 4 bases, leaving 2 bases not matched to a gene. The CDR3 is 13 residues long. Per the germline V gene, CDR1 is DFQATT and CDR2 is SNEGSKA (reference sequence). The CDR3 is CSARAQGAYGYTF. CDR3 in DNA: TGCAGTGCTAGAGCCCAGGGGGCCTATGGCTACACCTTC.

Only one count was recorded for this clonotype. The V and J genes are TRBV7-9 and TRBJ2-7; maybe TRBD2 (6 bases). The V gene lost 3 bases and the J gene lost 6 bases, with 12 bases spanning the gap. From germline, CDR1 is SEHNR and CDR2 FQNEAQ (reference sequence). This CDR3 is built from 13 residues. The CDR3 sequence: CASSFPGGGEQYF. The CDR3 DNA sequence: TGTGCCAGCAGCTTTCCCGGGGGAGGCGAGCAGTACTTC.

The sample holds a few counts of this clonotype. The chain recombines TRBV6-5 with TRBJ1-1; maybe TRBD1 (6 bases). Trimming removed 4 bases at V and 3 bases at J, with 15 bases between. The CDR3 is 15 amino acids. The germline CDR1 and CDR2 sequences are MNHEY and SVGAGI. CDR3 coding DNA: TGTGCCAGCAGTTCCCACAGGGAACGTGACACTGAAGCTTTCTTT. Its translation is CASSSHRERDTEAFF.

This chain links TRBV12-3 or TRBV12-4 with TRBJ2-2; D perhaps matches TRBD2 (6 bases). This CDR3 has 16 residues. Trimming pared 1 base from V and 4 bases from J, leaving 13 bases between. CDR3 DNA sequence: TGTGCCAGCAGTTTAGACGGGAGAAGCGGCACCGGGGAGCTGTTTTTT. Its protein product is CASSLDGRSGTGELFF.

This chain connects TRBV6-2 or TRBV6-3 to TRBJ2-7; 13 positions match TRBD2. This CDR3 region has 19 residues. The germline V gene encodes CDR1 MNHEY and CDR2 SVGEGT. V was pared by 0 bases and J by 9 bases, with 17 bases of the junction left unmatched. The CDR3: CASSYSVGLAGVDYEVQYF. The CDR3 nucleotides read TGTGCCAGCAGTTACTCGGTAGGACTAGCGGGGGTGGACTACGAGGTGCAGTACTTC.

The chain employs TRBV30 and TRBJ2-3; no clear D gene. The CDR3 runs 12 residues. V was cut by 4 bases and J by 4 bases, with 9 bases left in between. Germline lookup yields CDR1 GTSNPN and CDR2 SVGIG (reference sequence). The CDR3 protein is CAWNSGPDTQYF. Written as DNA, the CDR3 is TGTGCCTGGAACTCCGGGCCAGATACGCAGTATTTT.

The table lists this clonotype with a count of one. This rearrangement joins TRBV24-1 to TRBJ2-1; no definite D call. CDR1 is KGHDR, CDR2 SFDVKD, per germline. The CDR3 has 12 residues. The V end lost 4 bases, the J end lost 8 bases, and 8 bases lay between the germline ends. CDR3 protein: CATSDENHEQFF. CDR3 DNA sequence: TGTGCCACCAGTGACGAGAACCATGAGCAGTTCTTC.

The V call is TRBV12-3 or TRBV12-4, the J call TRBJ2-1; TRBD2 matches at 7 bases. The CDR3 runs 15 residues. V was pared by 3 bases and J by 1 base, with 3 bases of the junction left unmatched. For the CDR3, the DNA is TGTGCCAGCAGTTTCCAGCGGGGATCCTACAATGAGCAGTTCTTC. Its protein product is CASSFQRGSYNEQFF.

The chain employs TRBV30 and TRBJ2-7; 9 positions match TRBD1. CDR3 size: 13 residues. V dropped 6 bases and J dropped 3; count of bases not matched to a gene: 6. Germline CDR1 is GTSNPN and CDR2 is SVGIG (reference sequence). The CDR3 reads CACPGQGGYEQYF. The CDR3 region has the DNA TGTGCCTGTCCGGGACAGGGCGGCTACGAGCAGTACTTC.

The rearrangement links TRBV19 to TRBJ1-4; D gene ambiguous. V lost 5 bases to trimming and J lost 2 bases, with 9 bases between them. Looked up from germline, CDR1 is LNHDA and CDR2 is SQIVND (reference sequence). The CDR3 is 14 residues long. The CDR3 DNA reads TGTGCCAGTAGTGTGCAGGCTACTAATGAAAAACTGTTTTTT. The encoded protein is CASSVQATNEKLFF.

This rearrangement joins TRBV7-9 to TRBJ2-7, with TRBD2 matching over 12 bases. Per germline, CDR1 SEHNR and CDR2 FQNEAQ (reference sequence). V lost 5 bases and J lost 2; bases outside the gene matches: 7. CDR3 length: 16 amino acids. This chain's CDR3 is CASSARLAGDTYEQYF. In DNA, the CDR3 is TGTGCCAGCAGCGCCCGACTAGCGGGGGACACCTACGAGCAGTACTTC.

The rearrangement joins TRBV6-5 to TRBJ2-7; 7 bases are a match to TRBD2. The length of the CDR3 is 14 residues. Germline V lookup: CDR1 MNHEY, CDR2 SVGAGI. Trimming at V came to 5 bases and at J to 3 bases, leaving 7 bases not matched to a gene. CDR3 sequence (DNA): TGTGCCAGCAGTCAAGCGGGACCCCACTACGAGCAGTACTTC. This codes for CASSQAGPHYEQYF.

J is TRBJ1-5 and V is TRBV12-3 or TRBV12-4, with a weak D call TRBD1 (5 bases). Trimming shortened V by 5 bases and J by 0 bases, and 8 bases separated the two germline ends. CDR3 size: 14 residues. The CDR3 DNA reads TGTGCCAGCAGTCCAGGGTCTAGCAATCAGCCCCAGCATTTT. This encodes CASSPGSSNQPQHF.

V gene TRBV9 combines with J gene TRBJ2-1; TRBD2 aligns across 8 bases. The CDR3 is 16 amino acids. Germline assignment: CDR1 SGDLS and CDR2 YYNGEE. After removal of 3 bases from V and 7 bases from J, the junction contained 12 bases not matched to a gene. The CDR3 loop reads CASSAGGTLWNNEQFF. CDR3 nucleotides: TGTGCCAGCAGCGCGGGGGGGACTTTGTGGAATAATGAGCAGTTCTTC. Combining the CDR3 with reference TRBV9 and TRBJ2-1 gives the whole variable domain DSGVTQTPKHLITATGQRVTLRCSPRSGDLSVYWYQQSLDQGLQFLIQYYNGEERAKGNILERFSAQQFPDLHSELNLSSLELGDSALYFCASSAGGTLWNNEQFFGPGTRLTVL.

The CDR3 region has the DNA TGTGCCAGCAGCTTGGCCCTTACAGGGGGTTCGGGTGAGCAGTTCTTC. Protein sequence: CASSLALTGGSGEQFF. The chain joins TRBV5-6 to TRBJ2-1; 8 bases are shared with TRBD1. The ends lost 0 bases at V and 9 bases at J; junction bases unmatched: 11. This CDR3 spans 16 amino acids. The germline CDR1 and CDR2 sequences are SGHDT and YYEEEE.

The chain joins TRBV6-2 or TRBV6-3 to TRBJ2-1; D is ambiguous. Trimming removed 0 bases from V and 5 bases from J, with 5 bases in between. The CDR3 totals 13 residues. In germline, CDR1 is MNHEY, CDR2 SVGEGT. This CDR3 is CASSYSNHNEQFF. The CDR3 bases are TGTGCCAGCAGTTACTCGAACCACAATGAGCAGTTCTTC.

This chain connects TRBV20-1 to TRBJ2-5; 10 positions agree with TRBD2. V shed 0 bases, J shed 1 base, and the junction held 14 bases outside the gene matches. The germline gives CDR1 DFQATT, CDR2 SNEGSKA (reference sequence). There are 19 residues in the CDR3. CDR3 amino acids: CSARDQARRVAGGQETQYF. Here the CDR3 DNA reads TGCAGTGCTAGAGATCAAGCGAGGAGGGTAGCGGGGGGCCAAGAGACCCAGTACTTC.

This clonotype was seen more than once but under ten times. V is TRBV6-1 and J is TRBJ2-3, with 7 bases identical to TRBD2. This CDR3 is 16 amino acids long. J lost 4 bases, V lost 0 bases, and 7 bases had no gene match. CDR1 is MNHNS, CDR2 SASEGT, per germline. CDR3 region: CASSEALFRGADTQYF. The CDR3 DNA reads as TGTGCCAGCAGTGAAGCCCTCTTCCGGGGGGCAGATACGCAGTATTTT.

The chain recombines TRBV19 with TRBJ2-1; TRBD1 matches 7 bases. Germline trimming cut 1 base from V and 5 bases from J; bases unmatched to any gene: 2. CDR3 length: 14 amino acids. Looked up from germline, CDR1 is LNHDA and CDR2 is SQIVND (reference sequence). Here the CDR3 DNA reads TGTGCCAGTAGTATAGCGGGGACAGACAATGAGCAGTTCTTC. This sequence encodes CASSIAGTDNEQFF.

The chain has TRBV4-1 and TRBJ1-4, with D hard to call. V gave up 5 bases and J gave up 8 bases, with 9 bases separating them. The CDR3 is made up of 12 amino acids. The germline gives CDR1 MGHRA, CDR2 YSYEKL. CDR3 region: CASSVTEEKLFF. In nucleotides, the CDR3 is TGCGCCAGCAGCGTTACTGAGGAAAAACTGTTTTTT.

J is TRBJ2-1 and V is TRBV4-2, with TRBD2 matching 11 bases. The trim removed 2 bases at V and 4 bases at J, leaving 4 bases unmatched. Germline lookup yields CDR1 LGHNA and CDR2 YNFKEQ. CDR3 size: 16 residues. The CDR3 region has the DNA TGTGCCAGCAGCCAACCGGGACTAGCGGATTACAATGAGCAGTTCTTC. It codes for CASSQPGLADYNEQFF.

The chain recombines TRBV9 with TRBJ2-3; D is ambiguous. The CDR3 runs 12 residues. V was shortened by 3 bases and J by 4 bases, with 6 bases between the two germline ends. The germline V gene encodes CDR1 SGDLS and CDR2 YYNGEE. CDR3 nucleotide sequence: TGTGCCAGCAGCGAGAGTGCAGATACGCAGTATTTT. Encoded protein: CASSESADTQYF. The complete variable domain, with remaining parts taken from reference TRBV9 and TRBJ2-3, reads DSGVTQTPKHLITATGQRVTLRCSPRSGDLSVYWYQQSLDQGLQFLIQYYNGEERAKGNILERFSAQQFPDLHSELNLSSLELGDSALYFCASSESADTQYFGPGTRLTVL.

The chain uses TRBV20-1 and TRBJ2-1; 10 bases map to TRBD1. The J segment lost 8 bases and the V segment lost 6 bases, leaving 10 bases of the junction unmatched. Germline V gene sequence: CDR1 DFQATT, CDR2 SNEGSKA (reference sequence). The CDR3 has 14 amino acids. CDR3 protein: CSASASTGGYEQFF. For the CDR3, the DNA is TGCAGTGCCTCAGCCTCGACAGGGGGCTATGAGCAGTTCTTC.

The rearrangement uses TRBV19 and TRBJ2-1, with D unresolved. CDR1 LNHDA and CDR2 SQIVND come from the germline V gene (reference sequence). The CDR3 is made up of 12 amino acids. V was pared by 4 bases and J by 5 bases, with 6 bases between. CDR3 amino acids: CASSTWNNEQFF. CDR3 coding DNA: TGTGCCAGTAGTACGTGGAACAATGAGCAGTTCTTC.

This clonotype has a handful of counts. The chain employs TRBV7-8 and TRBJ2-7, with 10 bases that match TRBD1. With 5 bases clipped from V and 1 base from J, the junction kept 8 bases outside the gene matches. CDR3 length: 16 amino acids. The germline V gene has CDR1 SGHVS and CDR2 FQNEAQ. Here the CDR3 reads CASSPGTGVGSYEQYF. The CDR3 DNA sequence: TGTGCCAGCAGCCCAGGGACAGGGGTGGGGTCCTACGAGCAGTACTTC.

This chain joins TRBV4-2 and TRBJ2-2; no clear D. V was trimmed by 4 bases and J by 4 bases, leaving 13 bases between them. The CDR3 loop spans 15 amino acids. Germline V gives CDR1 LGHNA, CDR2 YNFKEQ. The CDR3 here is CASSLALWSTGELFF. CDR3 bases: TGTGCCAGCAGCCTAGCCCTCTGGAGCACCGGGGAGCTGTTTTTT.

The chain is built from TRBV6-2 or TRBV6-3 and TRBJ2-1; D is possibly TRBD2 (5 bases). V lost 2 bases and J 8 bases, leaving 7 bases between the germline ends. The CDR3 has 12 amino acids. The germline V gene encodes CDR1 MNHEY and CDR2 SVGEGT. CDR3 DNA: TGTGCCAGCAGTTACGGGAGCCATGAGCAGTTCTTC. Translation gives CASSYGSHEQFF.

This chain uses TRBV4-3 with TRBJ2-5; D gene ambiguous. The CDR3 sequence is 15 residues long. Germline CDR1 LGHNA, CDR2 YSLEER. Trimming removed 0 bases at V and 5 bases at J, with 13 bases between. CDR3 nucleotide sequence: TGCGCCAGCAGCCAAGAACCAGCCTCGAGGGAGACCCAGTACTTC. Protein product: CASSQEPASRETQYF.

V is TRBV28 and J is TRBJ1-1, with D perhaps matching TRBD1 (6 bases). CDR1 and CDR2 (germline): MDHEN, SYDVKM. V gave up 5 bases and J gave up 0 bases, with 13 bases separating them. The CDR3 totals 15 residues. The CDR3 coding sequence is TGTGCCAGCAGTCCCCCGACAGGTTTGAACACTGAAGCTTTCTTT. This sequence encodes CASSPPTGLNTEAFF.

The rearrangement joins TRBV12-3 or TRBV12-4 to TRBJ2-7, with D unresolved. V dropped 3 bases and J dropped 5 bases, with 14 bases sitting between them. The CDR3 totals 14 residues. CDR3 sequence (DNA): TGTGCCAGCAGTTTTGCGCTACGCGTGGACGAGCAGTACTTC. This translates into CASSFALRVDEQYF.